One sample yielded the 16 T cell receptor beta chains listed below, sequenced in a study of Ad26.COV2.S vaccination and SARS-CoV-2 variants. The method was immunoSEQ multiplex PCR; TCRdb's version includes in-frame clones alone and lacks a portion of them. There are about 320,000 clones in the sample; approximately 86% occur only once, and 1.5% to 2.5% lies in the top ten. Treatment in this sample: roughly 18 received Ad26.COV2.S at low or high dose, single or two shots; roughly five received placebo; per-sample allocation not given. On day 63 after the first injection, vaccine and placebo recipients gave samples. Sequenced here: peripheral blood, sampled in a trial of Ad26.COV2.S vaccine versus placebo. These TCRs come from a person aged 18-65 years who received the Ad26.COV2.S COVID-19 vaccine or a placebo.

The chain joins TRBV7-8 to TRBJ2-5; D remains unclear. This CDR3 region has 16 residues. Germline CDR1 SGHVS, CDR2 FQNEAQ. Trimming shortened V by 1 base and J by 5 bases, and 17 bases separated the two germline ends. The CDR3 region is CASSLESSGLGETQYF. CDR3 coding DNA: TGTGCCAGCAGCTTAGAATCCTCGGGTTTGGGGGAGACCCAGTACTTC.

This chain joins TRBV6-1 and TRBJ1-6, with 8 bases that match TRBD1. This CDR3 is built from 17 residues. With V trimmed by 2 bases and J by 4 bases, 7 bases remained unmatched. The germline CDR1 and CDR2 sequences are MNHNS and SASEGT. CDR3 residues: CASSELPGGSYNSPLHF. The DNA of the CDR3 is TGTGCCAGCAGTGAACTCCCAGGGGGCAGTTATAATTCACCCCTCCACTTT.

The CDR3, as DNA: TGCGCCAGCAGCCCGGGACCTCAAGAGACCCAGTACTTC. Translated: CASSPGPQETQYF. The rearrangement links TRBV10-1 to TRBJ2-5; D is possibly TRBD1 or TRBD2 (5 bases each). This CDR3 is built from 13 residues. CDR1 and CDR2 (germline): WNHNN, SYGVQD (reference sequence). V gave up 6 bases and J gave up 2 bases, with 10 bases separating them.

The chain has TRBV5-4 and TRBJ2-5, with 14 nucleotides matching TRBD2. The CDR3 has 16 residues. With V trimmed by 3 bases and J by 2 bases, 3 bases remained unmatched. Germline assignment: CDR1 SGHNT and CDR2 YYREEE (reference sequence). CDR3: CASSSGLAGAQETQYF. The CDR3 coding sequence is TGTGCCAGCAGCTCGGGACTAGCGGGGGCGCAAGAGACCCAGTACTTC.

The genes are TRBV14 and TRBJ1-6, with D tentatively TRBD1 (6 bases). This CDR3 has 15 amino acids. The V gene lost 0 bases and the J gene lost 8 bases, with 11 bases spanning the gap. The V gene's germline CDR1 is SGHDN and CDR2 FVKESK. DNA for the CDR3: TGTGCCAGCAGCCAAGATCTTGGGGGCTATTCACCCCTCCACTTT. Its protein product is CASSQDLGGYSPLHF.

V usage is TRBV6-2 or TRBV6-3 and J usage is TRBJ2-3; TRBD1 or TRBD2 may be the D gene (5 bases each). Germline V CDR1 and CDR2: MNHEY, SVGEGT. The CDR3 loop spans 16 amino acids. V was cut by 0 bases and J by 4 bases, with 14 bases left in between. As DNA, the CDR3 is TGTGCCAGCAGTTACTCCCGGGGCAGGGACCCAGATACGCAGTATTTT. Its protein is CASSYSRGRDPDTQYF.

The chain's CDR3 is CASSQANIPTSSYNSPLHF. The CDR3 bases are TGTGCCAGCAGCCAAGCTAACATCCCGACGAGCTCCTATAATTCACCCCTCCACTTT. V is TRBV3-1 (or the pseudogene TRBV3-2) and J is TRBJ1-6, with no clear D. V was shortened by 1 base and J by 0 bases, with 16 bases between the two germline ends. This CDR3 contains 19 residues. Germline loops: CDR1 LGHDT, CDR2 YNNKEL (reference sequence).

This clone was picked up one time. V usage is TRBV6-5 and J usage is TRBJ2-3, with TRBD2 identical over 15 bases. Trimming took 8 bases from V and 5 from J; bases not matched to a gene: 2. Germline V gene lookup returns CDR1 MNHEY and CDR2 SVGAGI. The CDR3 length is 14 residues. Here the CDR3 reads CASSGLAGGDTQYF. CDR3 DNA: TGTGCCAGCTCGGGACTAGCGGGGGGAGATACGCAGTATTTT.

This clone has a single count. As DNA, the CDR3 is TGTGCCAGCCGTGGGGGCGTAACAGATACGCAGTATTTT. It yields the protein CASRGGVTDTQYF. The chain combines TRBV28 with TRBJ2-3; D possibly corresponds to TRBD1 (6 bases). The CDR3 loop spans 13 amino acids. V dropped 8 bases and J dropped 3 bases, with 12 bases sitting between them. Germline CDR1 MDHEN, CDR2 SYDVKM.

The chain employs TRBV7-8 and TRBJ1-5; the match to TRBD1 covers 7 bases. CDR1 is SGHVS and CDR2 is FQNEAQ in the germline V gene. The CDR3 covers 20 residues. V shed 5 bases and J 0 bases; nucleotides not matched to a gene: 19. CDR3 DNA sequence: TGTGCCAGCAGCCCCCTCCCCCCGGGACAGAAGATTTATAGCAATCAGCCCCAGCATTTT. Its translation: CASSPLPPGQKIYSNQPQHF.

The chain uses TRBV5-4 and TRBJ2-1, with unresolved D. The CDR3 consists of 13 residues. Per germline, CDR1 SGHNT and CDR2 YYREEE (reference sequence). V lost 4 bases and J lost 2, with 7 bases in between. CDR3 amino acids: CASSPSAYNEQFF. The CDR3 DNA follows: TGTGCCAGCAGCCCCTCAGCCTACAATGAGCAGTTCTTC.

The gene calls are TRBV11-3 and TRBJ2-1, with a weak D call TRBD1 (6 bases). Trimming pared 3 bases from V and 8 bases from J, leaving 20 bases between. There are 16 residues in the CDR3. CDR1 SGHNT and CDR2 YENEEA come from the germline V gene. CDR3 bases: TGTGCCAGCAGCTTGAATCTCATGGGGGCAGGCGATGAGCAGTTCTTC. This gives the protein CASSLNLMGAGDEQFF.

This clone was seen a few times. CDR3 DNA: TGTGCCAGCAGCGGACAGGGGGAATCTGAAGCTTTCTTT. It is translated as CASSGQGESEAFF. The rearrangement uses TRBV9 and TRBJ1-1, with TRBD1 identical over 9 bases. Unmatched junction bases numbered 3, after V lost 3 bases and J lost 6 bases. Germline assignment: CDR1 SGDLS and CDR2 YYNGEE. This CDR3 is 13 amino acids long.

V is TRBV20-1 and J is TRBJ1-2, with 11 bases aligning to TRBD1. The CDR3 has 16 amino acids. V shed 3 bases, J shed 5 bases, and the junction held 11 bases outside the gene matches. The germline V gene has CDR1 DFQATT and CDR2 SNEGSKA (reference sequence). In DNA, the CDR3 is TGCAGTGCTAGTAGGGGAGGGGGACAGGGGGTGTATGGCTACACCTTC. It specifies CSASRGGGQGVYGYTF.

The J gene is TRBJ1-5, the V gene TRBV4-3; D is possibly TRBD1 (6 bases). Trimming pared 0 bases from V and 8 bases from J, leaving 11 bases between. Per the germline V gene, CDR1 is LGHNA and CDR2 is YSLEER. This CDR3 contains 14 residues. The CDR3 reads CASSQDRGGKPQHF. The CDR3 region has the DNA TGCGCCAGCAGCCAAGATAGGGGGGGTAAGCCCCAGCATTTT.

This clone was counted once. The gene calls are TRBV7-2 and TRBJ1-3, with D tentatively TRBD1 (6 bases). Trimming took 5 bases from V and 0 from J, leaving 17 bases between them. The germline V gene has CDR1 SGHTA and CDR2 FQGNSA. The CDR3 loop spans 17 amino acids. This chain's CDR3 is CASSRYPTGSSGNTIYF. The CDR3 nucleotides are TGTGCCAGCAGCCGCTACCCAACAGGGAGCTCTGGAAACACCATATATTTT.